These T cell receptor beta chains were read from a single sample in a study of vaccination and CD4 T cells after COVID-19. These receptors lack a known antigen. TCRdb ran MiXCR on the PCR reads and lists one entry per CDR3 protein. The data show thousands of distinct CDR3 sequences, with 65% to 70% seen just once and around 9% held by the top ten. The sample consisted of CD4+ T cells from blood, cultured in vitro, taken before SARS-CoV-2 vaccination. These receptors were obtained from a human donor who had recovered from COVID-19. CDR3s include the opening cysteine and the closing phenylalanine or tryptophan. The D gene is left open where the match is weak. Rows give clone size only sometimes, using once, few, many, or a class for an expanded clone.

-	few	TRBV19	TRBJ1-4	TGTGCCAGTAGCGCCGAAGCAACTAATGAAAAACTGTTTTTT	CASSAEATNEKLFF
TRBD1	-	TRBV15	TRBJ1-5	TGTGCCACCAGCAGAAGACAGGGGGCCGGTCAGCCCCAGCATTTT	CATSRRQGAGQPQHF
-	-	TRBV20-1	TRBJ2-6	TGCAGTGCTAGAGATACGACTTGGAGGAACTCTGGGGCCAACGTCCTGACTTTC	CSARDTTWRNSGANVLTF
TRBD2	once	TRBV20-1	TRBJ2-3	TGCAGTGCCACGGGACTAGCGGGGCTGGCGGATACGCAGTATTTT	CSATGLAGLADTQYF
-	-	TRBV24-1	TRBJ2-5	TGTGCCACCGCGGCTGGCGGGAACCAAGAGACCCAGTACTTC	CATAAGGNQETQYF
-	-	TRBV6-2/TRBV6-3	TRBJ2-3	TGTGCCAGCAGTTACCTCTCTATGACAGATACGCAGTATTTT	CASSYLSMTDTQYF
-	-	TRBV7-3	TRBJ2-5	TGTGCCAGCGCTCGGGGGCAACAAGAGACCCAGTACTTC	CASARGQQETQYF
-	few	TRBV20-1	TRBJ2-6	TGCAGTGCTAGAGATCGCAGCGCTGGGGCCAACGTCCTGACTTTC	CSARDRSAGANVLTF
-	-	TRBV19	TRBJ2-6	TGTGCCAGTAGTATTTCTGCGGCAGGGGTAGGGGCCAACGTCCTGACTTTC	CASSISAAGVGANVLTF
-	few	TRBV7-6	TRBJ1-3	TGTGCCAGCAGCTTAGAGGGCTTCTCTGGAAACACCATATATTTT	CASSLEGFSGNTIYF
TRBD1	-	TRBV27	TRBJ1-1	TGTGCCAGCAGTCCCGACAGGGGCACTGAAGCTTTCTTT	CASSPDRGTEAFF
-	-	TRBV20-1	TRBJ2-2	TGCAGTGCTAGAGAACTAACTAGAGGCACCGGGGAGCTGTTTTTT	CSARELTRGTGELFF
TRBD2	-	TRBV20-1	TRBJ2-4	TGCAGTGCCCAACTCCCGGGAGGGCGGGCCAAAAACATTCAGTACTTC	CSAQLPGGRAKNIQYF
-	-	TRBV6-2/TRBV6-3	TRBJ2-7	TGTGCCAGCAGTTATACGGCTTTCTACGAGCAGTACTTC	CASSYTAFYEQYF
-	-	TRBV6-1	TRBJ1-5	TGTGCCAGCAGTCGACAGAGCAATCAGCCCCAGCATTTT	CASSRQSNQPQHF
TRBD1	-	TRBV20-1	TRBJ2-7	TGCAGTGAACACGGACAGGGGGTCGAGCAGTACTTC	CSEHGQGVEQYF
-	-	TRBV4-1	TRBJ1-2	TGCGCCAGCAGCCGAACAGGGAACTATGGCTACACCTTC	CASSRTGNYGYTF
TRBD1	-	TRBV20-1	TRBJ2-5	TGCAGTGCTAGAGATCGACAGGGGGGAGAGACCCAGTACTTC	CSARDRQGGETQYF
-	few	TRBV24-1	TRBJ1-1	TGTGCCACCTCTATTGAAGCTTTCTTT	CATSIEAFF
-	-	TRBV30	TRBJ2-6	TGTGCCTGGAGTGTACCCAGGGGCGCTGGGGCCAACGTCCTGACTTTC	CAWSVPRGAGANVLTF
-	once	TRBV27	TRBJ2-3	TGTGCCAGCAGATGGGGCGGGATCACAGATACGCAGTATTTT	CASRWGGITDTQYF
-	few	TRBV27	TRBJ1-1	TGTGCCAGCATCCCCCGGGGGGGGAACACTGAAGCTTTCTTT	CASIPRGGNTEAFF
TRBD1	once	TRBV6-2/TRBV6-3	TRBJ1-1	TGTGCCAGCAGTTACTCGCGGACAGGGAGCACTGAAGCTTTCTTT	CASSYSRTGSTEAFF
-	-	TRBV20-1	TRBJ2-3	TGCAGTGCCGAGGTCGGGACCACGGGCACAGATACGCAGTATTTT	CSAEVGTTGTDTQYF
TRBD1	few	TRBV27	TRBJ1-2	TGTGCCAGCAGTTTCTTTACAGGGGGCGCTTACTATGGCTACACCTTC	CASSFFTGGAYYGYTF
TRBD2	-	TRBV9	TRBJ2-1	TGTGCCAGCAGCCCCACTGGCGGGACTAGCACGTATAATGAGCAGTTCTTC	CASSPTGGTSTYNEQFF
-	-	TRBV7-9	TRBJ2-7	TGTGCCAGCAGCTTGCAGGGTGGAATCGGGGAGCAGTACTTC	CASSLQGGIGEQYF
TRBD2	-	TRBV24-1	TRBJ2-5	TGTGCCACCAGTGAACTAGCGGAGGAGGCAGAGACCCAGTACTTC	CATSELAEEAETQYF
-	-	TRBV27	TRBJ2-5	TGTGCCAGCAGTGCCCGACGGGTTCGGGCTACCAGGCACCAAGAGACCCAGTACTTC	CASSARRVRATRHQETQYF
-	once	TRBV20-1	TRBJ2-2	TGCAGTGCTAGAGCTGAATCCGGGCCCCGGGAGCTGTTTTTT	CSARAESGPRELFF
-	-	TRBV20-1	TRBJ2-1	TGCAGTGCTAGAGGGGGACGGGGAAACCCCTACAATGAGCAGTTCTTC	CSARGGRGNPYNEQFF
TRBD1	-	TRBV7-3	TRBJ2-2	TGTGCCAGCAGCCCACATTCCGGGACAGGGTTTTACGGGGAGCTGTTTTTT	CASSPHSGTGFYGELFF
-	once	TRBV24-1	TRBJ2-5	TGTGCCACCAGTATAGGAGGGGAGGAGACCCAGTACTTC	CATSIGGEETQYF
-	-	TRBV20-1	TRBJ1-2	TGCAGTGCTACCGACAGCTATGGCTACACCTTC	CSATDSYGYTF
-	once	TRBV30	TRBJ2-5	TGTGCCTGGGGGGCAGGTATACAAGAGACCCAGTACTTC	CAWGAGIQETQYF
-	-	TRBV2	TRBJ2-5	TGTGCCAGCAGTGGTAATGGTCAGGTTTACCAAGAGACCCAGTACTTC	CASSGNGQVYQETQYF
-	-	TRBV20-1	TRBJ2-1	TGCAGTACATTTCCCCCCGGGAATGAGCAGTTCTTC	CSTFPPGNEQFF
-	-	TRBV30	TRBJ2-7	TGTGCCTGGAGACCCACCTTCTACGAGCAGTACTTC	CAWRPTFYEQYF
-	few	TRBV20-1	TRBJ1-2	TGCAGTGCTGCCGGAGAAAGGAGCAGCTATGGCTACACCTTC	CSAAGERSSYGYTF
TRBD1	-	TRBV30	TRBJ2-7	TGTGCCTGGGGAGACAGGGTCCTTGAGCAGTACTTC	CAWGDRVLEQYF
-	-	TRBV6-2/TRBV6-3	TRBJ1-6	TGTGCCAGCAGCACCCGTGGTTCACCCCTCCACTTT	CASSTRGSPLHF
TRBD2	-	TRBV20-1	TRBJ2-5	TGCAGTGCCCCACTAGCGGGAGTAAAAGAGACCCAGTACTTC	CSAPLAGVKETQYF
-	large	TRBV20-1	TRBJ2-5	TGCAGTGCTTATAGAGGAGAGACCCAGTACTTC	CSAYRGETQYF
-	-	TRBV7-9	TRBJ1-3	TGTGCCAGCAGCACCGACAGGTCTGGAAACACCATATATTTT	CASSTDRSGNTIYF
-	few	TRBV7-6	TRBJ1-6	TGTGCCAGCAGCTTAGACGACAGAGAATCACCCCTCCACTTT	CASSLDDRESPLHF
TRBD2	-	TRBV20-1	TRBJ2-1	TGCAGTGCTCCTACCCTCACAATAGCGGGGGGGCCCAATGAGCAGTTCTTC	CSAPTLTIAGGPNEQFF
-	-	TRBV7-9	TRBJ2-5	TGTGCCAGCAGCCCTACGTCCTCCCTACAAGAGACCCAGTACTTC	CASSPTSSLQETQYF
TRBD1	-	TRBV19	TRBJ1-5	TGTGCCAGTAGAGGACAGGGGGGCAATCAGCCCCAGCATTTT	CASRGQGGNQPQHF
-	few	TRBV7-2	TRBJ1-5	TGTGCCAGCAGCTTTAAGGGGGATCAGCCCCAGCATTTT	CASSFKGDQPQHF
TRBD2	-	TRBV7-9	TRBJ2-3	TGTGCCAGCAGCCAGAGTCCCGGGGGAGGGAGGGGCACAGATACGCAGTATTTT	CASSQSPGGGRGTDTQYF
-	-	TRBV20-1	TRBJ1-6	TGCAGTGCTAGAAGGCAGGTTGTAGGTCTAATCGATTCACCCCTCCACTTT	CSARRQVVGLIDSPLHF
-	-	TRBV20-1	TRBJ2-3	TGCAGTGCTAGATCCCCAGGCAGGGCGGGCACAGATACGCAGTATTTT	CSARSPGRAGTDTQYF
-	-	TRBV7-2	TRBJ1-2	TGTGCCAGCAGCTTAGGGGGGGCCAGACTCACACTCTATGGCTACACCTTC	CASSLGGARLTLYGYTF